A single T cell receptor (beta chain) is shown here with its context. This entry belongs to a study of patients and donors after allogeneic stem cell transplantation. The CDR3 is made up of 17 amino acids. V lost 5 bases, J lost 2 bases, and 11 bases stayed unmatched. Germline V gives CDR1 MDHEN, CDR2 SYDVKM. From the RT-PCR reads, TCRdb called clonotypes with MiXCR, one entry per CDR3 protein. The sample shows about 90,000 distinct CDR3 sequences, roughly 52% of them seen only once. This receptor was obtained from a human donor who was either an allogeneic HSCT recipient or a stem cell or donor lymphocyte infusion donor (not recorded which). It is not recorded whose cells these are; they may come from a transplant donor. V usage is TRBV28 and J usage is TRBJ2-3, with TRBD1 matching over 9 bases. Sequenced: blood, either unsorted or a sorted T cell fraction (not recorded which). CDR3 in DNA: TGTGCCAGCAGTGGGACAGGGTATCGTTCAGACACAGATACGCAGTATTTT. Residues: CASSGTGYRSDTDTQYF.